This T cell receptor beta chain emerged from a study of T cell changes during pregnancy in multiple sclerosis. This clone is a singleton in its sample. Sequencing used immunoSEQ multiplex PCR; TCRdb keeps in-frame clones, though not all of them. The sample consists of approximately 82,000 clones, around nine tenths of them appearing once. This sequence originates from a female donor with multiple sclerosis, enrolled in a pregnancy study. Specimen: CD4+ T cells from peripheral blood mononuclear cells, collected in the second trimester of pregnancy.

CDR3 protein: CASREMADSYEQYF. CDR3 coding DNA: TGCGCCAGCAGAGAAATGGCCGACTCCTACGAGCAGTACTTC. The chain uses TRBV5-1 and TRBJ2-7; D unresolved. The CDR3 totals 14 residues. V lost 5 bases to trimming and J lost 0 bases, with 12 bases between them. CDR1 and CDR2 (germline): SGHRS, YFSETQ.